This is a list of T cell receptor beta chains from one sample in a study of blood T cell repertoires in COVID-19. Profiling relied on immunoSEQ multiplex PCR, and the TCRdb table lists in-frame clones only, not all of them. This table has approximately 260,000 clones, around nine tenths appearing once. Sequenced input: peripheral blood. Receptor source: a man in his fifties with acute or convalescent COVID-19. Each CDR3 is given with its conserved first and last residue. A D gene is named only where the DNA matches it firmly. For some rows the clone size is stated as once, few or many, or as a class when expanded; others skip it.

clone size,V gene,D gene,J gene,CDR3 DNA,CDR3 protein
NA,TRBV6-5,NA,TRBJ1-4,TGTGCCAGCAGTTGGACAGCAACTAATGAAAAACTGTTTTTT,CASSWTATNEKLFF
few,TRBV7-3,NA,TRBJ2-7,TGTGCCAGCAGCTTAAACGCAGGCACCTACGAGCAGTACTTC,CASSLNAGTYEQYF
NA,TRBV12-3/TRBV12-4,NA,TRBJ2-2,TGTGCCAGCAGTTCTAACACCGGGGAGCTGTTTTTT,CASSSNTGELFF
NA,TRBV12-3/TRBV12-4,NA,TRBJ1-1,TGTGCCAGCAGTTTCGGGGGAGACACTGAAGCTTTCTTT,CASSFGGDTEAFF
NA,TRBV30,NA,TRBJ1-5,TGTGCCTGCCACCGAAGAGGGGGAGAGCAGCCCCAGCATTTT,CACHRRGGEQPQHF
once,TRBV5-1,TRBD2,TRBJ2-1,TGCGCCAGCAGCTCTGGGGGGTCACTAGCGGGGATTAGTGAGCAGTTCTTC,CASSSGGSLAGISEQFF
NA,TRBV9,NA,TRBJ2-1,TGTGCCAGCAGCGTAGCCGGTCCCTCCTACAATGAGCAGTTCTTC,CASSVAGPSYNEQFF
NA,TRBV3-1/TRBV3-2,TRBD1,TRBJ1-2,TGTGCCAGCAGCCAGCTAGACAGGGGGATTTTTGGCTACACCTTC,CASSQLDRGIFGYTF
NA,TRBV27,NA,TRBJ1-6,TGTGCCAGCAGCCAATGGGGAGGGCTAGGGAATTCACCCCTCCACTTT,CASSQWGGLGNSPLHF
NA,TRBV29-1,NA,TRBJ1-4,TGCAGCGTGGGGGGGTCATCTGAAAAACTGTTTTTT,CSVGGSSEKLFF
NA,TRBV10-1,NA,TRBJ2-3,TGCGCCAGCAGTGATGGGCAAGCAGATACGCAGTATTTT,CASSDGQADTQYF
NA,TRBV10-3,NA,TRBJ1-4,TGTGCCATCAGCGAGGAGGGCCCCCTGGCTAATGAAAAACTGTTTTTT,CAISEEGPLANEKLFF
NA,TRBV18,TRBD1,TRBJ1-3,TGTGCCAGCTCCCGAACCCGGGACAGACGACTTAAACCCTCTGGAAACACCATATATTTT,CASSRTRDRRLKPSGNTIYF
few,TRBV7-9,NA,TRBJ2-2,TGTGCCAGCAGCTTAGGGGTTGTGGCGGGGACCGCGAACACCGGGGAGCTGTTTTTT,CASSLGVVAGTANTGELFF
NA,TRBV25-1,NA,TRBJ2-5,TGTGCCAGCAGTGAGACCCTACCGGGTATCTCCCAAGAGACCCAGTACTTC,CASSETLPGISQETQYF
NA,TRBV2,TRBD1,TRBJ2-5,TGTGCCAGCACTGGAACAGGGGGACACTTC,CASTGTGGHF
NA,TRBV3-1/TRBV3-2,TRBD1,TRBJ2-7,TGTGCCAGCAGCTCCCGGGACAGCGTTTTTTCCTACGAGCAGTACTTC,CASSSRDSVFSYEQYF
NA,TRBV7-3,TRBD1,TRBJ2-1,TGTGCCAGCAGCTACGGACAGGTCTATGAGCAGTTCTTC,CASSYGQVYEQFF
NA,TRBV19,NA,TRBJ2-2,TGTGCCAGTAGGCTGCAGGTCGCGAACACCGGGGAGCTGTTTTTT,CASRLQVANTGELFF
NA,TRBV12-3/TRBV12-4,NA,TRBJ2-7,TGTGCCAGCAGTTCTCGGGGCGAGCAGTACTTC,CASSSRGEQYF
once,TRBV18,TRBD1,TRBJ2-7,TGTGCCAGCTCGCAGGGACAGTCGTACGAGCAGTACTTC,CASSQGQSYEQYF
NA,TRBV3-1/TRBV3-2,NA,TRBJ2-2,TGTGCCAGCAGCCAAGGGAGCGGCGGGGAGCTGTTTTTT,CASSQGSGGELFF
NA,TRBV7-6,TRBD1,TRBJ1-4,TGTGCCAGCAGCCGGCTGACAGGGCCGAGGGGAAAACTGTTTTTT,CASSRLTGPRGKLFF
few,TRBV10-1,TRBD1,TRBJ2-4,TGCGCCAGCAGCCCGGGACAGGGAGGCATTCAGTACTTC,CASSPGQGGIQYF
NA,TRBV5-1,TRBD1,TRBJ2-5,TGCGCCAGCAGCGCCCCGGACAGGTACCAAGAGACCCAGTACTTC,CASSAPDRYQETQYF